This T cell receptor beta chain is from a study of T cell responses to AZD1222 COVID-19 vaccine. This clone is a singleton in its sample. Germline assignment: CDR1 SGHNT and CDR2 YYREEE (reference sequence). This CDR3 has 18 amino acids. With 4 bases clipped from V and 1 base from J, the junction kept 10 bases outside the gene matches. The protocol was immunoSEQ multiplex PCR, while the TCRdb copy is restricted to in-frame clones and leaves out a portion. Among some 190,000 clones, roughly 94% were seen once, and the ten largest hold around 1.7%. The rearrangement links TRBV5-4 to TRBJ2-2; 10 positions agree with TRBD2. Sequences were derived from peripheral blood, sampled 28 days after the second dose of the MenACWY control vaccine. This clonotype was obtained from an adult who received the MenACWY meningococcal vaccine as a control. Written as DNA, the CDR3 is TGTGCCAGCAGCCCCTATTATGCTAGCGGGGGGAACACCGGGGAGCTGTTTTTT. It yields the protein CASSPYYASGGNTGELFF.